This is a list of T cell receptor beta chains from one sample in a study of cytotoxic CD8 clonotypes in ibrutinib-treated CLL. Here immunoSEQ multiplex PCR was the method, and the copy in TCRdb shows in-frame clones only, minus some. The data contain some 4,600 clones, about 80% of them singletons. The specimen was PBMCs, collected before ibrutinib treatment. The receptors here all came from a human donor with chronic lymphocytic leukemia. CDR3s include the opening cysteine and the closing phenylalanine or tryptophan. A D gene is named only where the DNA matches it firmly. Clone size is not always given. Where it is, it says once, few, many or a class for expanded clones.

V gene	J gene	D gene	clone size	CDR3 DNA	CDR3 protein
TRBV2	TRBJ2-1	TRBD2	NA	TGTGCCAGCAGTGAACGGGGTAGCGGGACGTATGGTGAGCAGTTCTTC	CASSERGSGTYGEQFF
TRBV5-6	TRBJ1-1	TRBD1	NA	TGTGCCAGCAGCTTGGTAGGGGGCAACATGAACACTGAAGCTTTCTTT	CASSLVGGNMNTEAFF
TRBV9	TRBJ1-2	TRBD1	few	TGTGCCAGCAGCGCACACCGGGACAGTCTAAGGGGCTACACCTTC	CASSAHRDSLRGYTF
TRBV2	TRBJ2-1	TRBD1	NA	TGTGCCAGCAGGGCGGGACAGGGGGGCAATGAGCAGTTCTTC	CASRAGQGGNEQFF
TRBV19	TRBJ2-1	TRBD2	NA	TGTGCCGTGCGCGGGAGGGTAAGCAATGAGCAGTTCTTC	CAVRGRVSNEQFF
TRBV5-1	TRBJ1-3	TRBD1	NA	TGCGCCAGCAGCTTGAACACGGGACAGGAGCCTGGAAACACCATATATTTT	CASSLNTGQEPGNTIYF
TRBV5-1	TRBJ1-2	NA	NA	TGCGCCAGCAGCCGGGGTCTGGATTCCTATGGCTACACCTTC	CASSRGLDSYGYTF
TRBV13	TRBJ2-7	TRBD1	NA	TGTGCCAGCAGCTTAGCCGGGGACAGCTCCTACGAGCAGTACTTC	CASSLAGDSSYEQYF
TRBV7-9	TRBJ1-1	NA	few	TGTGCCAGCAGCCCTCACTCTCTCGCCCTCCCTGGAGACACTGAAGCTTTCTTT	CASSPHSLALPGDTEAFF
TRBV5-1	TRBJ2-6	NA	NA	TGCGCCAGCAGTCTTACAGGGATCTCTGGGGCCAACGTCCTGACTTTC	CASSLTGISGANVLTF
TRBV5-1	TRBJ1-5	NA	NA	TGCGCCAGCAGCTTCACAGGGAATCAGCCCCAGCATTTT	CASSFTGNQPQHF
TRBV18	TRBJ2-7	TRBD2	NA	TGTGCCAGCTCACCAACCCCCCTTGGCGGGAGGGCTGACGAGCAGTACTTC	CASSPTPLGGRADEQYF
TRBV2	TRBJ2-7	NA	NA	TGTGCCAGCGGGGTGGAACCCGGCGAGCAGTACTTC	CASGVEPGEQYF
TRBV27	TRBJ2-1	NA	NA	TGTGCCAGCAGTCCTGAGGCACTCTACAATGAGCAGTTCTTC	CASSPEALYNEQFF
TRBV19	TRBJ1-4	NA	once	TGTGCCAGTAGTACAAGACAGAATAATGAAAAACTGTTTTTT	CASSTRQNNEKLFF
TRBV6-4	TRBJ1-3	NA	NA	TGTGCCAGCAGACCAGGAACAGGGCCCTCTGGAAACACCATATATTTT	CASRPGTGPSGNTIYF
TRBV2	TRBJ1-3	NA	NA	TGTGCCAGCAGGGAATCCAGCTCTGGAAACACCATATATTTT	CASRESSSGNTIYF
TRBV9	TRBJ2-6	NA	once	TGTGCCAGCAGCGCACAGGCGGGAAGCTCTGGGGCCAACGTCCTGACTTTC	CASSAQAGSSGANVLTF
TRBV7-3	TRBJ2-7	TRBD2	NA	TGTGCCAGCAGCTTAACGGGGGTTAGCGGGACTTACGAGCAGTACTTC	CASSLTGVSGTYEQYF
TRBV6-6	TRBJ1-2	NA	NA	TGTGCCAGCAGCTCGATATTAGACAAGTTCTACACCTTC	CASSSILDKFYTF
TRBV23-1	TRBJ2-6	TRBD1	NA	TGCGCCAGCAGTCAATCGAGGGGCTGGGGCAGGGGGAGCTCTGGGGCCAACGTCCTGACTTTC	CASSQSRGWGRGSSGANVLTF
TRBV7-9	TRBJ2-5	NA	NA	TGTGCCAGCAGCTTAGAAGAAGGGACCCAGTACTTC	CASSLEEGTQYF
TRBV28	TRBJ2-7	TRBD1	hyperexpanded	TGTGCCAGCACCCGGGACAGTTTTAGCTCCTACGAGCAGTACTTC	CASTRDSFSSYEQYF
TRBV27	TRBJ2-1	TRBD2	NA	TGTGCCAGCAGTTTATCAGCGGGAGGGCGGTACAATGAGCAGTTCTTC	CASSLSAGGRYNEQFF
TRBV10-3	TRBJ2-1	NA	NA	TGTGCCATCAGTGAGGCCGTACAGAGCTCCTACAATGAGCAGTTCTTC	CAISEAVQSSYNEQFF
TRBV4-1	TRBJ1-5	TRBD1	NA	TGCGCCAGCAGCCAGGGGGGACAGAGCAATCAGCCCCAGCATTTT	CASSQGGQSNQPQHF
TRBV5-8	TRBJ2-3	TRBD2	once	TGTGCCAGCATCCTGTGGATGGGGGGGAGCACAGATACGCAGTATTTT	CASILWMGGSTDTQYF
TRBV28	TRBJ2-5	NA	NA	TGTGCCAGCAGCACCGGACAGTATTCTGAGACCCAGTACTTC	CASSTGQYSETQYF
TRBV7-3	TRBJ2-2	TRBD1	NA	TGTGCCAGCAGACTGACAGGGGCTGTGACCGGGGAGCTGTTTTTT	CASRLTGAVTGELFF
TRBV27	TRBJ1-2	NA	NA	TGTGCCAGCAGTCCCTACAACTATGGCTACACCTTC	CASSPYNYGYTF
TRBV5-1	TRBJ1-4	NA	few	TGCGCCAGCAGCTTGGAAGGGGCAACTAATGAAAAACTGTTTTTT	CASSLEGATNEKLFF
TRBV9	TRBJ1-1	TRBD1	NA	TGTGCCAGCAGCACCCGGGACAGAAGCACTGAAGCTTTCTTT	CASSTRDRSTEAFF
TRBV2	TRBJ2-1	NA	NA	TGTGCCAGCAGTGCGAAGGAGCAGTTCTTC	CASSAKEQFF
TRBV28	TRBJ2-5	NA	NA	TGTGCCAGCAGCCAGGACGGGGGGACCCAGTACTTC	CASSQDGGTQYF
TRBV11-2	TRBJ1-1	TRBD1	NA	TGTGCCAGCAGCTCGACAGGGGTCGTAGCTTTCTTT	CASSSTGVVAFF
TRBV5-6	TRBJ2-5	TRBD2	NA	TGTGCCAGCAGCTTGAGTAGCGGGAGGGCCTCTGGGGAGACCCAGTACTTC	CASSLSSGRASGETQYF
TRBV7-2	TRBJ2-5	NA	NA	TGTGCCAGCAGCTCGACCCGCGCCCGAGAGACCCAGTACTTC	CASSSTRARETQYF
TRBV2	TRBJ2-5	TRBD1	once	TGTGCCAGCAGTGCCCAGGACAGGGGGCAGGGGACCCAGTACTTC	CASSAQDRGQGTQYF
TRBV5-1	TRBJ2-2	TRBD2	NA	TGCGCCAGCAGCTGGGAGGGGATCGCCGGGGAGCTGTTTTTT	CASSWEGIAGELFF
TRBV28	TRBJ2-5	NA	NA	TGTGCCAGCAGTTCCCCACTAGTAGTCGAGACCCAGTACTTC	CASSSPLVVETQYF
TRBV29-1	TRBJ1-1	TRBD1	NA	TGCAGCGTTGAAGAGGACAGGGATGAAGCTTTCTTT	CSVEEDRDEAFF
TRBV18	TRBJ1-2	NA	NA	TGTGCCAGCTCACCCGACCGTAGTGGCTACACCTTC	CASSPDRSGYTF
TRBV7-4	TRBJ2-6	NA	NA	TGTGCCAGCAGCCCCATATCCAGCTCACAAAGTCGGGCCAACGTCCTGACTTTC	CASSPISSSQSRANVLTF
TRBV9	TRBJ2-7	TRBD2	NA	TGTGCCAGCAGCGTAGCGGGCCAGACTAGCGGGAGGTGGGAGCAGTACTTC	CASSVAGQTSGRWEQYF
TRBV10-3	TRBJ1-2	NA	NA	TGTGCCATCAGTGAGAGGGATAACTATGGCTACACCTTC	CAISERDNYGYTF
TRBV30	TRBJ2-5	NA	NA	TGTGCCTGGACCGCGCAAGAGACCCAGTACTTC	CAWTAQETQYF
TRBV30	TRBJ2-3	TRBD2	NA	TGTGCCTGGAGTAGGATATGGGCTAGCGGTGATACGCAGTATTTT	CAWSRIWASGDTQYF
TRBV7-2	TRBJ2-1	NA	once	TGTGCCAGCAGCTCGGGCCCTAGAAACCGGCAGTTCTTC	CASSSGPRNRQFF
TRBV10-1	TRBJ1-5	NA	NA	TGCGCCAGCAGTGCGGGGGGGGAACAGCCCCAGCATTTT	CASSAGGEQPQHF